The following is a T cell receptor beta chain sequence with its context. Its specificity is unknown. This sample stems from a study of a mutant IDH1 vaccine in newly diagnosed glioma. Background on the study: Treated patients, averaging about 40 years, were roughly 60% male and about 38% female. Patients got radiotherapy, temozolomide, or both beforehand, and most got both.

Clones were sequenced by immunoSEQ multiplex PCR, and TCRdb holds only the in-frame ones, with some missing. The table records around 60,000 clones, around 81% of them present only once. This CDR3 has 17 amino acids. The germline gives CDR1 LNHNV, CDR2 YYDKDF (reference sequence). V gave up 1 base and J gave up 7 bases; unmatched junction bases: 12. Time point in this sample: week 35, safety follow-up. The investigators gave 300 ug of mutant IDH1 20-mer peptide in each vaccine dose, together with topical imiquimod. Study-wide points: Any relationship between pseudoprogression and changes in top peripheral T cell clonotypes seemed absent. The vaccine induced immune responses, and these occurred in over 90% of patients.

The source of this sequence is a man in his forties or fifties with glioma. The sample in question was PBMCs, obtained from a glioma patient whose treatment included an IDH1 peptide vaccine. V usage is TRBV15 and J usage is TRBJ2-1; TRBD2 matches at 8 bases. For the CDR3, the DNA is TGTGCCACCAGCAGAGGACGGAGGACTAGCCTTAGGAATGAGCAGTTCTTC. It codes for CATSRGRRTSLRNEQFF.